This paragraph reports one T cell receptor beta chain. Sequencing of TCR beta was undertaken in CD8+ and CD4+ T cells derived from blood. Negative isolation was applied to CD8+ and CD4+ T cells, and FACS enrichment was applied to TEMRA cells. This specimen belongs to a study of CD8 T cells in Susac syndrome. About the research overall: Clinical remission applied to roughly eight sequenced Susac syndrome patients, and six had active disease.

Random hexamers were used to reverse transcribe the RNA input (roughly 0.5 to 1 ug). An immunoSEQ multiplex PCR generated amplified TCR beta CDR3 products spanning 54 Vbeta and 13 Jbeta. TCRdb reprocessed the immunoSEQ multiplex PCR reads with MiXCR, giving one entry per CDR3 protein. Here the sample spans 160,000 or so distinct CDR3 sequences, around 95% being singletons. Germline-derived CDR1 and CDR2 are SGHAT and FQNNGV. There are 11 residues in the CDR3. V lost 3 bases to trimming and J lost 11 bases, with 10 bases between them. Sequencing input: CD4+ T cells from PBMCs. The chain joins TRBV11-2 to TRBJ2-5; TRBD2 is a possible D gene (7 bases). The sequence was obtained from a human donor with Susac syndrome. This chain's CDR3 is CASSFGGRQYF. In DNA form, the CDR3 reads TGTGCCAGCAGCTTCGGGGGGCGTCAGTACTTC. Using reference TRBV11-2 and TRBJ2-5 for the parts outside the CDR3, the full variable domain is EAGVAQSPRYKIIEKRQSVAFWCNPISGHATLYWYQQILGQGPKLLIQFQNNGVVDDSQLPKDRFSAERLKGVDSTLKIQPAKLEDSAVYLCASSFGGRQYFGPGTRLLVL.